The 5 T cell receptor beta chains in this list originate from one sample, sequenced in a study of a mutant IDH1 vaccine in newly diagnosed glioma listed by TCRdb under 2021. No antigen has been identified for these receptors. The sample's time point, from its label and the paper: week 35, safety follow-up. Each vaccine dose was 300 ug of a 20-mer mutant IDH1 peptide in Montanide, given subcutaneously with topical imiquimod. The library came from the immunoSEQ multiplex PCR assay. TCRdb retrieved this table from immuneACCESS and kept in-frame rearrangements only. Not all clones are present; in checked studies, unresolved V genes account for under half, and no reason is known for the remainder. Recorded for this sample are 68,000 or so clones; more than 70% of them occurred a single time. Less than 15% of the sample rests with the top ten. This material consisted of PBMCs, taken from a glioma patient whose treatment included an IDH1 peptide vaccine. These receptor sequences come from a man aged 18 to 29 with glioma.

This clone has only a few counts. The rearrangement links TRBV7-2 to TRBJ1-5; no firm D call. CDR3 length: 13 residues. CDR1 and CDR2 from the germline V gene are SGHTA and FQGNSA. V was pared by 1 base and J by 7 bases, with 8 bases between. CDR3 nucleotides: TGTGCCAGCAGCTTAGTGAGGGAACAGCCCCAGCATTTT. This gives the protein CASSLVREQPQHF.

The rearrangement links TRBV19 to TRBJ2-7, with D perhaps TRBD1 or TRBD2 (5 bases each). Germline CDR1 is LNHDA and CDR2 is SQIVND (reference sequence). V lost 4 bases, J lost 3 bases, and 13 bases lay in between. This CDR3 spans 14 amino acids. The CDR3 DNA sequence: TGTGCCAGTAGTAGCCCGGGACGGGACTACGAGCAGTACTTC. Amino acid sequence: CASSSPGRDYEQYF.

V usage is TRBV19 and J usage is TRBJ1-1; no definite D call. The V end was cut by 7 bases, the J end by 2 bases, with 14 bases between. From germline, CDR1 is LNHDA and CDR2 SQIVND (reference sequence). The CDR3 runs to 14 residues. Here the CDR3 DNA reads TGTGCCAGTAAAGTCGGAAGAGGTAACACTGAAGCTTTCTTT. This gives the protein CASKVGRGNTEAFF.

CDR3 protein: CASSSRATNSPLHF. The CDR3 DNA reads as TGTGCCAGCAGCTCCCGGGCCACTAATTCACCCCTCCACTTT. The rearrangement links TRBV11-2 to TRBJ1-6; D remains ambiguous. The CDR3 contains 14 residues. Trimming stripped 4 bases from V and 6 bases from J, with 10 bases between. CDR1 is SGHAT and CDR2 is FQNNGV in the germline V gene.

This clone has just a few counts. The J gene is TRBJ1-1, the V gene TRBV5-4; D is possibly TRBD1 (5 bases). There are 13 residues in the CDR3. Per the germline V gene, CDR1 is SGHNT and CDR2 is YYREEE (reference sequence). Trimming cost V 7 bases and J 0 bases, with 10 bases left between them. CDR3 amino acids: CASGDSLNTEAFF. CDR3 nucleotides: TGTGCCAGCGGTGACAGTCTGAACACTGAAGCTTTCTTT.